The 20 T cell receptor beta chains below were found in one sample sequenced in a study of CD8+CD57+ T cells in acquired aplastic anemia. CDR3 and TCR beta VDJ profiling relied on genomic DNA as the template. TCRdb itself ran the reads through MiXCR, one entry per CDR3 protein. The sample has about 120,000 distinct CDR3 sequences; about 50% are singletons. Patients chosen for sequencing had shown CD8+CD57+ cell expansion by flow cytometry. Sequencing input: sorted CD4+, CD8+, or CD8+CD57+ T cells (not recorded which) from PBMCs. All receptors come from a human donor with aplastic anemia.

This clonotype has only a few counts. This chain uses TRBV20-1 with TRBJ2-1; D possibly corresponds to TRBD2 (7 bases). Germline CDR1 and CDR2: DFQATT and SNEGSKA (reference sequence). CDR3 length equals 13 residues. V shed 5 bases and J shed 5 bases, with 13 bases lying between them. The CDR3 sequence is CSAGGALNNEQFF. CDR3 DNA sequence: TGCAGTGCTGGGGGGGCACTAAACAATGAGCAGTTCTTC.

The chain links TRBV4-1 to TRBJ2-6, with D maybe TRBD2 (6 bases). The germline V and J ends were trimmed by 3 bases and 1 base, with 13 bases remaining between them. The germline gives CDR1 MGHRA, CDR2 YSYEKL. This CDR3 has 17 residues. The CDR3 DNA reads TGCGCCAGCAGCCATATCGGACGGGAGTCTGGGGCCAACGTCCTGACTTTC. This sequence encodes CASSHIGRESGANVLTF.

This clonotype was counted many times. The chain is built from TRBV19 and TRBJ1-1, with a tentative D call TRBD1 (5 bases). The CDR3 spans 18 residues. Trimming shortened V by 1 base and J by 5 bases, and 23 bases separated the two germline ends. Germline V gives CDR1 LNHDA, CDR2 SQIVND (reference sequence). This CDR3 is CASSIGVPTDYAKTEAFF. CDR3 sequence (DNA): TGTGCCAGTAGTATAGGGGTACCGACAGACTACGCAAAAACTGAAGCTTTCTTT.

This CDR3 reads CASSLTWSNQPQHF. Here the CDR3 DNA reads TGTGCCAGCAGCTTGACATGGAGCAATCAGCCCCAGCATTTT. The chain has TRBV12-3 or TRBV12-4 and TRBJ1-5; D is unresolved. The CDR3 is 14 amino acids. Trimming left V 6 bases short and J 1 base short, with 10 bases between.

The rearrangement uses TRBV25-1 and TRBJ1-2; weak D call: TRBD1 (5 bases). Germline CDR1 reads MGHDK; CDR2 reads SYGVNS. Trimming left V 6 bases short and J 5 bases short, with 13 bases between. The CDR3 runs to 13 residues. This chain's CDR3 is CASSGDGAYGYTF. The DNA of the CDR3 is TGTGCCAGCAGCGGGGACGGCGCATATGGCTACACCTTC.

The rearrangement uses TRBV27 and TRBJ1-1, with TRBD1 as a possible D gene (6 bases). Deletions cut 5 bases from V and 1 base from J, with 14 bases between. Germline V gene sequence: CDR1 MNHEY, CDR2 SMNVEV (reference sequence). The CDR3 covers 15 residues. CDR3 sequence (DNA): TGTGCCAGCAGTACAAGGACAGACCCGAACACTGAAGCTTTCTTT. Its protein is CASSTRTDPNTEAFF.

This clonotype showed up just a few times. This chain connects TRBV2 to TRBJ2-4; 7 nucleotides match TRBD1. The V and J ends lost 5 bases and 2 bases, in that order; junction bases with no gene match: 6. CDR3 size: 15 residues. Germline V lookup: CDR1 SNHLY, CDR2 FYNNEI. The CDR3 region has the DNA TGTGCCAGCAGTCCACTACAGGGGTCCAAAAACATTCAGTACTTC. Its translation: CASSPLQGSKNIQYF. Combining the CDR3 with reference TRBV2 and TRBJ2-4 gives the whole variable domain EPEVTQTPSHQVTQMGQEVILRCVPISNHLYFYWYRQILGQKVEFLVSFYNNEISEKSEIFDDQFSVERPDGSNFTLKIRSTKLEDSAMYFCASSPLQGSKNIQYFGAGTRLSVL.

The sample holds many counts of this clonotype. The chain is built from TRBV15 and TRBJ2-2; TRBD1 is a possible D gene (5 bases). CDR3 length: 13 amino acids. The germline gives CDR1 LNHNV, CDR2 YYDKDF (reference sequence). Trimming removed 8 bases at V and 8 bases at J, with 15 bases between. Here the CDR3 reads CATGSTRTGELFF. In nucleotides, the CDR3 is TGTGCCACCGGATCCACGCGGACAGGGGAGCTGTTTTTT.

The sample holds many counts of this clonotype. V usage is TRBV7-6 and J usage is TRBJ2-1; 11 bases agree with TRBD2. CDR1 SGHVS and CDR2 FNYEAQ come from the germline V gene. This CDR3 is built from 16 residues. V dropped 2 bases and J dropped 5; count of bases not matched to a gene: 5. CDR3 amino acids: CASSLLAGGLDNEQFF. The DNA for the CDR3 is TGTGCCAGCAGCTTATTAGCGGGAGGGCTCGACAATGAGCAGTTCTTC.

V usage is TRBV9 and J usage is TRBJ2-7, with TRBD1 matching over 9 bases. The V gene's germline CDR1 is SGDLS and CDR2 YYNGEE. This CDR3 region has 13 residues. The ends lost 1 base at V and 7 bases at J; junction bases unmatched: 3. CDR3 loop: CASSVLTGGEQYF. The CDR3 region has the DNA TGTGCCAGCAGCGTACTGACAGGGGGAGAGCAGTACTTC.

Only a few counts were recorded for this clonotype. CDR3 loop: CASSDSFQETQYF. The CDR3 region has the DNA TGTGCCAGCTCGGACAGCTTCCAAGAGACCCAGTACTTC. This chain joins TRBV27 and TRBJ2-5; D might be TRBD1 (6 bases). Trimming removed 8 bases at V and 1 base at J, with 11 bases between. The V gene's germline CDR1 is MNHEY and CDR2 SMNVEV (reference sequence). The length of the CDR3 is 13 residues.

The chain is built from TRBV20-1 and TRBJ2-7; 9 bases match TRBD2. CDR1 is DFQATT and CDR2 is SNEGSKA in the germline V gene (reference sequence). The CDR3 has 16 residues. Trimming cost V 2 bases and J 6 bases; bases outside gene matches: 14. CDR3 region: CSARIPNVGLASEQYF. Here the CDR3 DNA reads TGCAGTGCTAGAATTCCTAATGTTGGACTAGCGTCCGAGCAGTACTTC.

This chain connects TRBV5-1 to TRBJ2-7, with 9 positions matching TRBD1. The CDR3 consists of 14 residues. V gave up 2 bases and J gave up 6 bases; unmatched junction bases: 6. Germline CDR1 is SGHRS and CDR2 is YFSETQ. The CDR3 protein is CASSFSGQGSEQYF. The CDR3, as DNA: TGCGCCAGCAGCTTCTCGGGACAGGGATCCGAGCAGTACTTC.

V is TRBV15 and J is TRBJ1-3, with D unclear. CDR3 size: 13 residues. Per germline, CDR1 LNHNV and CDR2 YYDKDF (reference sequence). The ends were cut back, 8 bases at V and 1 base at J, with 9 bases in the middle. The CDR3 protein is CATRSPSGNTIYF. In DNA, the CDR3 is TGTGCCACCCGTAGCCCATCTGGAAACACCATATATTTT.

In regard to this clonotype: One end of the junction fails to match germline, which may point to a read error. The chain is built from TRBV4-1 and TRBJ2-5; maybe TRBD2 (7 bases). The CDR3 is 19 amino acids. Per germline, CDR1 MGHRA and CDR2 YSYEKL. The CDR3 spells CASSQAPPTAGQIQETQYF. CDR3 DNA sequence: TGCGCCAGCAGTCAAGCCCCTCCGACAGCGGGACAAATCCAAGAGACCCAGTACTTC.

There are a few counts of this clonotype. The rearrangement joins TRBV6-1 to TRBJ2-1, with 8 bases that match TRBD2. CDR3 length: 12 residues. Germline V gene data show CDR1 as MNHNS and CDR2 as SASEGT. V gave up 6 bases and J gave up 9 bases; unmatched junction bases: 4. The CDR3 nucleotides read TGTGCCAGCAGGCGGGGGGCCGGTGAGCAGTTCTTC. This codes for CASRRGAGEQFF.

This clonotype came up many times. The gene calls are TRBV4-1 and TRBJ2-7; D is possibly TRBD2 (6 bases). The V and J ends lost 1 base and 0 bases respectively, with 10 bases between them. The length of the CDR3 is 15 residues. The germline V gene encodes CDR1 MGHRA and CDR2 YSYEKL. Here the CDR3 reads CASSQGTGDSYEQYF. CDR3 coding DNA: TGCGCCAGCAGCCAAGGGACGGGGGACTCCTACGAGCAGTACTTC.

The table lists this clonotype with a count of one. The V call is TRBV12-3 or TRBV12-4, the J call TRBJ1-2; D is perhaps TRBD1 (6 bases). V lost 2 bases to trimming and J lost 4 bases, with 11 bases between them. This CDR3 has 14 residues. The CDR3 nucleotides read TGTGCCAGCAGTTTAAGCCAGGGGACCTATGGCTACACCTTC. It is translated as CASSLSQGTYGYTF.

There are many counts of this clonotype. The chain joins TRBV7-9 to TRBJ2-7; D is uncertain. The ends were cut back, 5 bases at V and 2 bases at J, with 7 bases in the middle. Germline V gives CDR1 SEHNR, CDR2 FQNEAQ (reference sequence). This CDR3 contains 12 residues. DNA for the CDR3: TGTGCCAGCAGCCCTCTCACCTACGAGCAGTACTTC. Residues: CASSPLTYEQYF. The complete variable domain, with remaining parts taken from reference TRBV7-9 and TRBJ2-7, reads DTGVSQNPRHKITKRGQNVTFRCDPISEHNRLYWYRQTLGQGPEFLTYFQNEAQLEKSRLLSDRFSAERPKGSFSTLEIQRTEQGDSAMYLCASSPLTYEQYFGPGTRLTVT.

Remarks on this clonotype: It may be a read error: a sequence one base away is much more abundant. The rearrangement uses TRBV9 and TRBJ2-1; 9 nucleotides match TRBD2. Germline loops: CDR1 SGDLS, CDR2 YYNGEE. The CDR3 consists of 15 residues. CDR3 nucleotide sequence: TGTGCCAGCAGCGTAGCGGCGGGGGGGATGGGTGAGAAGTTCTTC. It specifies CASSVAAGGMGEKFF.